This T cell receptor (beta chain) was obtained from a study of blood T cell repertoires in COVID-19. Study in general: Specimens from acute and convalescent COVID-19 originated in the United States, Italy and Spain.

Trimming took off 0 bases at V and 7 bases at J, with 16 bases between the two ends. The CDR3 consists of 16 residues. Germline V gene lookup returns CDR1 KGHSY and CDR2 FQNENV. Authors' processing steps: Scientists estimated how many nucleated cells there were by amplifying reference gene primers. Produced via immunoSEQ multiplex PCR; TCRdb's table is partial and in-frame only. That table gives V, J and clone size, and the DNA gave D and trimming. The data contain about 250,000 clones, approximately 85% of them singletons. Those enrolled, adults aged roughly 18 to 95 years, came from 24 US areas. In assigning cohorts, the study relied on participant-reported clinical history.

Input material: PBMCs or T cells enriched from blood (not recorded which). The chain uses TRBV16 and TRBJ2-1; TRBD1 might be the D (5 bases). This clonotype was obtained from a woman in her forties or fifties with acute COVID-19. This CDR3 reads CASSQSLWQGRNEQFF. CDR3 bases: TGTGCCAGCAGCCAATCGTTGTGGCAGGGCAGGAATGAGCAGTTCTTC.